This TCR beta chain was identified during a study of cytomegalovirus exposure and HLA in healthy donors. Study outcomes and limitations: V- and J-gene trimming of TCR beta was linked (in a later analysis) to a missense DCLRE1C variant. Researchers reported in a later analysis that common viral pathogens appeared linked to several top clusters. TCR beta chains numbering more than 150 were designated cytomegalovirus-associated.

The PCR made use of 60 Vbeta and 13 Jbeta primers. Sequenced by immunoSEQ multiplex PCR; TCRdb stores in-frame clones only, minus some. The sample has approximately 210,000 clones; the top ten hold around 0.95%. A note on this clone: The antigen is not known. A read error may produce the germline difference seen at one junction end. This sample includes further DNA sequences coding for the same CDR3.

CDR1 is SGHAT, CDR2 FQNNGV, per germline. The length of the CDR3 is 13 residues. The rearrangement joins TRBV11-2 to TRBJ1-1; D unclear. The sequencing input was PBMCs. The sequence was obtained from a woman younger than 45 in good health and CMV-seropositive. The CDR3 DNA follows: TGTGCCAGCAGCGCGGGCCTAAACACTGAGGCTTTCTTT. Translated: CASSAGLNTEAFF.